Sequencing of this T cell receptor beta chain was carried out in a study of shared clonotypes between healthy human individuals. This clone was found once. Some 30,000 T cell genomes (about 0.2 ug DNA) went into each sorted-subset replicate. Authors' analysis steps: In the immunoSEQ data, sequences were junction-only and lacked quality scores, so filtering differed. Only in-frame clones appear in the TCRdb table, and some are missing; sequencing was by immunoSEQ multiplex PCR. V, J and clone size derive from that table, while D and trimming were established from the DNA sequence. This table holds roughly 1.4 million clones, approximately 98.5% found once. Nashville, Tennessee was home to all donors, each a Caucasian adult. The V and J ends lost 3 bases and 6 bases respectively, with 10 bases between them. The germline V gene has CDR1 MNHEY and CDR2 SMNVEV (reference sequence). CDR3 length equals 13 residues.

The sequence came from a man aged 25-40 years in good health. The chain carries TRBV27 and TRBJ2-3; a weak D match, TRBD1 (5 bases). Sequencing used naive CD4+ T cells sorted from blood. Subset reported: CD45RA+ positively selected. The CDR3 reads CASSFQGLDTQYF. Here the CDR3 DNA reads TGTGCCAGCAGTTTCCAGGGTCTGGATACGCAGTATTTT.